The 19 T cell receptor beta chains listed next were all sequenced from one sample in a study of blood T cell repertoires in COVID-19. Sequencing used immunoSEQ multiplex PCR; TCRdb keeps in-frame clones, though not all of them. The repertoire holds 81,000 or so clones, with about 88% as singletons. The sequenced sample consisted of peripheral blood. These receptor sequences come from a man in his 70s with active or convalescent COVID-19.

CDR3 sequence reads: CASSSRREGRAEAFF. CDR3 bases: TGTGCCAGCAGCTCCCGTAGGGAGGGGAGAGCTGAAGCTTTCTTT. The rearrangement joins TRBV7-9 to TRBJ1-1, with D possibly TRBD1 on 5 matching bases. CDR1 is SEHNR, CDR2 FQNEAQ, per germline (reference sequence). The CDR3 contains 15 residues. V dropped 4 bases and J dropped 6 bases, with 18 bases sitting between them.

The CDR3 nucleotides read TGTGCCACCAGCAGAGAAAGACAGGGAGGAAACAATGAGCAGTTCTTC. It encodes CATSRERQGGNNEQFF. This chain links TRBV15 with TRBJ2-1; weak D call: TRBD1 (7 bases). CDR3 length equals 16 residues. Germline V gene data show CDR1 as LNHNV and CDR2 as YYDKDF (reference sequence). The V end lost 0 bases, the J end lost 5 bases, and 14 bases lay between the germline ends. Complete variable domain (other parts from reference TRBV15 and TRBJ2-1): DAMVIQNPRYQVTQFGKPVTLSCSQTLNHNVMYWYQQKSSQAPKLLFHYYDKDFNNEADTPDNFQSRRPNTSFCFLDIRSPGLGDTAMYLCATSRERQGGNNEQFFGPGTRLTVL.

This chain links TRBV5-6 with TRBJ1-1, with unresolved D. This CDR3 comprises 13 residues. V shed 4 bases and J shed 6 bases, with 13 bases lying between them. The germline V gene encodes CDR1 SGHDT and CDR2 YYEEEE. The CDR3 DNA sequence: TGTGCCAGCAGCACCCAAGCCCGCGCTGAAGCTTTCTTT. Its protein product is CASSTQARAEAFF.

In its sample, this clone was seen a few times. The gene calls are TRBV2 and TRBJ2-1, with a weak D call TRBD1 (6 bases). This CDR3 comprises 14 residues. V was pared by 5 bases and J by 10 bases, with 18 bases between. CDR1 and CDR2 from the germline V gene are SNHLY and FYNNEI. CDR3 in amino acids: CASSPAGRGMEQFF. Written as DNA, the CDR3 is TGTGCCAGCAGTCCGGCAGGCAGGGGCATGGAGCAGTTCTTC. Based on the CDR3 plus reference TRBV2 and TRBJ2-1, the full variable domain is EPEVTQTPSHQVTQMGQEVILRCVPISNHLYFYWYRQILGQKVEFLVSFYNNEISEKSEIFDDQFSVERPDGSNFTLKIRSTKLEDSAMYFCASSPAGRGMEQFFGPGTRLTVL.

This chain joins TRBV12-3 or TRBV12-4 and TRBJ2-7; the D is unclear. The ends were cut back, 0 bases at V and 5 bases at J, with 2 bases in the middle. CDR3 length: 11 amino acids. The DNA of the CDR3 is TGTGCCAGCAGTTTAGCTAACGAGCAGTACTTC. It specifies CASSLANEQYF.

The V call is TRBV2, the J call TRBJ2-3; 7 nucleotides align to TRBD1. The germline gives CDR1 SNHLY, CDR2 FYNNEI. There are 14 residues in the CDR3. V lost 5 bases to trimming and J lost 3 bases; unmatched junction nucleotides: 5. The CDR3 loop reads CASSYRGTTDTQYF. The CDR3 DNA follows: TGTGCCAGCAGTTACAGGGGTACGACAGATACGCAGTATTTT. Filled out from reference TRBV2 and TRBJ2-3, the complete variable domain reads EPEVTQTPSHQVTQMGQEVILRCVPISNHLYFYWYRQILGQKVEFLVSFYNNEISEKSEIFDDQFSVERPDGSNFTLKIRSTKLEDSAMYFCASSYRGTTDTQYFGPGTRLTVL.

This chain uses TRBV5-4 with TRBJ1-2; 10 bases are a match to TRBD1. Germline assignment: CDR1 SGHNT and CDR2 YYREEE (reference sequence). V lost 4 bases to trimming and J lost 0 bases; unmatched junction nucleotides: 9. CDR3 size: 17 residues. In DNA form, the CDR3 reads TGTGCCAGCAGCAATCTACCCGGACAGGGGGCTAACTATGGCTACACCTTC. Its translation: CASSNLPGQGANYGYTF.

The rearrangement uses TRBV9 and TRBJ2-3, with D possibly TRBD2 on 6 matching bases. The CDR3 is 14 amino acids. V was clipped by 4 bases and J by 4 bases, with 13 bases between them. CDR1 and CDR2 (germline): SGDLS, YYNGEE. The CDR3 loop reads CASSPGTPPDTQYF. CDR3 DNA: TGTGCCAGCAGCCCCGGGACTCCCCCAGATACGCAGTATTTT.

This chain joins TRBV19 and TRBJ2-3, with a possible D match to TRBD2 (5 bases). The germline V gene has CDR1 LNHDA and CDR2 SQIVND (reference sequence). The CDR3 contains 16 residues. V gave up 2 bases and J gave up 4 bases, with 16 bases separating them. The CDR3 sequence: CASSISPDPLADTQYF. CDR3 in DNA: TGTGCCAGTAGTATATCCCCCGATCCACTAGCAGATACGCAGTATTTT.

This clone came up once. V gene TRBV7-8 combines with J gene TRBJ2-3; 9 nucleotides match TRBD2. Germline-derived CDR1 and CDR2 are SGHVS and FQNEAQ. This CDR3 contains 18 residues. V shed 1 base, J shed 0 bases, and the junction held 8 bases outside the gene matches. CDR3 coding DNA: TGTGCCAGCAGCTTAGATGGTAGCGGGGGTGGGAGCACAGATACGCAGTATTTT. Translation gives CASSLDGSGGGSTDTQYF.

The rearrangement links TRBV18 to TRBJ2-5, with 7 bases that match TRBD2. Germline values: CDR1 KGHSH, CDR2 LQKENI. The CDR3 spans 15 residues. The V and J ends lost 1 base and 5 bases, in that order; junction bases with no gene match: 7. The CDR3 loop reads CASSPLGLGLETQYF. Written as DNA, the CDR3 is TGTGCCAGCTCACCACTTGGACTAGGGTTGGAGACCCAGTACTTC.

This chain connects TRBV5-6 to TRBJ2-7; 7 bases line up with TRBD1. The CDR3 runs to 12 residues. In germline, CDR1 is SGHDT, CDR2 YYEEEE. J was trimmed by 7 bases and V by 3 bases; bases with no gene match: 4. This CDR3 is CASSSLQGEQYF. In DNA, the CDR3 is TGTGCCAGCAGCTCCTTACAGGGGGAGCAGTACTTC.

The V call is TRBV24-1, the J call TRBJ2-1, with 11 bases that match TRBD2. The CDR3 sequence is 15 residues long. The J segment lost 6 bases and the V segment lost 3 bases, leaving 3 bases of the junction unmatched. Germline assignment: CDR1 KGHDR and CDR2 SFDVKD. In DNA, the CDR3 is TGTGCCACCAGTGATCGTAGCGGGGGGGTCAATGAGCAGTTCTTC. Protein product: CATSDRSGGVNEQFF.

The CDR3: CASSRETADNSPLHF. The DNA of the CDR3 is TGCGCCAGCAGCCGAGAGACGGCGGATAATTCACCCCTCCACTTT. The rearrangement links TRBV4-3 to TRBJ1-6, with D uncertain. The V gene lost 4 bases and the J gene lost 5 bases, with 12 bases spanning the gap. The CDR3 has 15 amino acids. From germline, CDR1 is LGHNA and CDR2 YSLEER.

This sequence joins TRBV7-9 and TRBJ1-6; D may be TRBD1 (5 bases). Germline CDR1 and CDR2: SEHNR and FQNEAQ (reference sequence). CDR3 size: 14 residues. Trimming shortened V by 9 bases and J by 1 base, and 10 bases separated the two germline ends. The CDR3 spells CASDRRSYNSPLHF. DNA for the CDR3: TGTGCCAGTGACAGAAGATCCTATAATTCACCCCTCCACTTT.

This chain links TRBV5-1 with TRBJ2-5; TRBD2 agrees at 8 bases. This CDR3 spans 15 amino acids. Germline V gene data show CDR1 as SGHRS and CDR2 as YFSETQ. Unmatched junction bases numbered 5, after V lost 2 bases and J lost 2 bases. As DNA, the CDR3 is TGCGCCAGCAGCTTTTTAGCGGGGACGCAAGAGACCCAGTACTTC. Its translation is CASSFLAGTQETQYF.

The V and J genes are TRBV3-1 (or the pseudogene TRBV3-2) and TRBJ2-5; tentatively, D is TRBD2 (6 bases). CDR1 and CDR2 from the germline V gene are LGHDT and YNNKEL (reference sequence). The CDR3 consists of 15 residues. V dropped 4 bases and J dropped 4 bases, with 16 bases sitting between them. The CDR3 region has the DNA TGTGCCAGCAGCCCATGGGGACGGGGGATAGAGACCCAGTACTTC. It codes for CASSPWGRGIETQYF.

This rearrangement joins TRBV4-3 to TRBJ2-1; 11 nucleotides align to TRBD2. Trimming at V came to 0 bases and at J to 2 bases, leaving 3 bases not matched to a gene. Germline CDR1 LGHNA, CDR2 YSLEER. This CDR3 is built from 17 residues. CDR3 region: CASSQDPSGGPYNEQFF. The DNA for the CDR3 is TGCGCCAGCAGCCAAGATCCTAGCGGGGGGCCCTACAATGAGCAGTTCTTC.

The V call is TRBV12-3 or TRBV12-4, the J call TRBJ1-4; no firm D call. The V and J ends lost 3 bases and 7 bases respectively, with 9 bases between them. The CDR3 loop spans 13 amino acids. The CDR3 DNA sequence: TGTGCCAGCAGTTTCGGGTTGGGTGAAAAACTGTTTTTT. Translation: CASSFGLGEKLFF.